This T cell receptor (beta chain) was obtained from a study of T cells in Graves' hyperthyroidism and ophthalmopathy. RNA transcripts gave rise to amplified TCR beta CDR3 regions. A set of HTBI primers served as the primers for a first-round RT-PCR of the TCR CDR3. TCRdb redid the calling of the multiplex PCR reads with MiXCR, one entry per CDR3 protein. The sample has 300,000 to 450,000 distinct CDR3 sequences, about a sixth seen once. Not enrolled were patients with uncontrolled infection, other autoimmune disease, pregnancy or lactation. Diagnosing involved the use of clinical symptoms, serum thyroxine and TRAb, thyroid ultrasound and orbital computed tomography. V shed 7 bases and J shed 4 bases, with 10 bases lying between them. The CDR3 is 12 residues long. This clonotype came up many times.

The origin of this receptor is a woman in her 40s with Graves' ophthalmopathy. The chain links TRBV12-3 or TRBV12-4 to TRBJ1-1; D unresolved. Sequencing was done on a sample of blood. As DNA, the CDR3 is TGTGCCAGCACTCTTTTTGGCACTGAAGCTTTCTTT. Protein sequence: CASTLFGTEAFF.